This T cell receptor beta chain was retrieved from a study of cytomegalovirus exposure and HLA in healthy donors. Primers for the PCR totalled 60 Vbeta and 13 Jbeta. Produced via immunoSEQ multiplex PCR; TCRdb's table is partial and in-frame only. The sample has roughly 100,000 clones; around 69% are singletons. Sequencing was carried out using PBMCs. This receptor was identified in a woman aged 60-75 years in good health and CMV-seropositive.

The CDR3 sequence is CASSRRTGAGTEAFF. CDR3 sequence (DNA): TGTGCCAGCAGTCGTCGGACAGGAGCGGGCACTGAAGCTTTCTTT. The gene calls are TRBV6-5 and TRBJ1-1; 7 bases match TRBD1. V was clipped by 5 bases and J by 4 bases; unmatched bases: 10. The CDR3 is 15 residues long. Germline assignment: CDR1 MNHEY and CDR2 SVGAGI.